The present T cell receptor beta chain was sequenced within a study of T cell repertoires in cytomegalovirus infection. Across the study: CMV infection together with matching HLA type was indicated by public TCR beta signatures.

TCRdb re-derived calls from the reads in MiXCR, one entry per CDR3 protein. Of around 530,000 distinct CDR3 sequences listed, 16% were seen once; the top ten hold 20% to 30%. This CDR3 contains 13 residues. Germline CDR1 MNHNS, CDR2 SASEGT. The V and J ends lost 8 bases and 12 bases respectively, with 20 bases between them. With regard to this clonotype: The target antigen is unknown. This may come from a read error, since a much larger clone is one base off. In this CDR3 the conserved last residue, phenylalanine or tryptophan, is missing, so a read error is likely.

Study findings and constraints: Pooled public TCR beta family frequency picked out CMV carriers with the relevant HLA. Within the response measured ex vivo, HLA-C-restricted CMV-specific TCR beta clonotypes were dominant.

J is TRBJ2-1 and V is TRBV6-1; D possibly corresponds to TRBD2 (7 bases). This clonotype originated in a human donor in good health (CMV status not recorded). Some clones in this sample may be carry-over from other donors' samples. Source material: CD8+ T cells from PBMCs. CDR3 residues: CASGGAIGEGQFL. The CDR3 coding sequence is TGTGCCAGCGGGGGGGCCATTGGAGAAGGGCAGTTCTTA.